Many counts were recorded for the clone carrying this T cell receptor (beta chain). Its antigen is undetermined. The sample belongs to a study of blood T cells in healthy people across ages. Study in general: Per two T cells, about one barcoded beta molecule was captured through template switching.

Germline V CDR1 and CDR2: SGHRS, YFSETQ. The CDR3 contains 15 residues. Trimming left V 0 bases short and J 1 base short, with 10 bases between. Study results and limitations: Diversity of TCR beta per million T cells declined in a roughly linear way with age. TCR beta diversity tracked closely with naive T cell percentage.

Together with a sample-barcoded 5' primer, a J-beta primer mix was included in a second PCR lasting roughly 6 to 12 cycles. Via MiXCR, TCRdb re-called the 5' RACE reads, giving one row per CDR3 protein. Counted here are 950,000 to 1,200,000 distinct CDR3 sequences, around two fifths occurring once; the ten biggest clones make up around 14%. The sequencing sample was made of blood. The chain has TRBV5-1 and TRBJ2-5; D possibly matches TRBD1 or TRBD2 (5 bases each). The sequence came from a man between 18 and 29 years old in good health. The CDR3 region is CASSLALGTQETQYF. The CDR3 coding sequence is TGCGCCAGCAGCTTGGCTCTGGGGACCCAAGAGACCCAGTACTTC. Full variable domain (outside the CDR3, taken from reference TRBV5-1 and TRBJ2-5): KAGVTQTPRYLIKTRGQQVTLSCSPISGHRSVSWYQQTPGQGLQFLFEYFSETQRNKGNFPGRFSGRQFSNSRSEMNVSTLELGDSALYLCASSLALGTQETQYFGPGTRLLVL.